This T cell receptor (beta chain) was sequenced during a study of graft-versus-host responses after intestinal transplantation. Background on the study: Each transplant was multivisceral, liver-intestinal, or isolated intestinal. Anti-thymocyte globulin was used for induction in all recipients, who then took tacrolimus and steroids for approximately 3 years. Regarding the study as a whole: Recipient marrow contained GvH clones, some of which appeared first in ileum or blood.

The CDR3 totals 16 residues. Trimming pared 3 bases from V and 6 bases from J, leaving 15 bases between. Germline assignment: CDR1 KGHSH and CDR2 LQKENI. The protocol was immunoSEQ multiplex PCR, while the TCRdb copy is restricted to in-frame clones and leaves out a portion. This table has roughly 15,000 clones, around two fifths appearing once. This specimen consisted of alloreactive CD4+ T cells from a mixed lymphocyte reaction culture, obtained before intestinal transplant. Documented subset: CFSE-low proliferating T cells sorted from approximately 6-day pre-transplant mixed lymphocyte reaction (GvH or HvG direction). The V and J genes are TRBV18 and TRBJ1-6, with TRBD1 as a possible D gene (5 bases). The TCR sequence derives from a human patient who received an intestinal transplant. CDR3 amino acids: CASSPLMGGANSPLHF. CDR3 nucleotides: TGTGCCAGCTCACCCCTGATGGGGGGTGCTAATTCACCCCTCCACTTT.